This T cell receptor beta chain stems from a study of blood T cell repertoires in COVID-19. Study-wide context: PBMCs, B-cell-depleted T cells, or T cells provided the cDNA or gDNA that made up the material.

This clone occurred once. The protocol was immunoSEQ multiplex PCR, while the TCRdb copy is restricted to in-frame clones and leaves out a portion. The top ten hold less than 5.5% of the sample, which has about 150,000 clones, 86% seen once. Sequenced input: PBMCs or T cells enriched from blood (not recorded which). The source of this sequence is a man aged 50 or older who had recovered from COVID-19.

The CDR3 region has the DNA TGTGCCAGCAGCTTACGAGCGGGAAAGGGGGCCTACGAGCAGTACTTC. Its protein product is CASSLRAGKGAYEQYF. This rearrangement joins TRBV13 to TRBJ2-7; D possibly corresponds to TRBD2 (7 bases). V dropped 2 bases and J dropped 2 bases, with 16 bases sitting between them. The CDR3 runs to 16 residues. Looked up from germline, CDR1 is PRHDT and CDR2 is FYEKMQ (reference sequence).